These T cell receptor beta chains were read from a single sample in a study of early T cells in non-severe SARS-CoV-2 infection. TCRdb fed the 5' RACE reads into MiXCR, producing one record per CDR3 protein. The table includes roughly 80,000 distinct CDR3 sequences, about 11% detected once. Specimen: whole blood, collected at baseline. The receptors here all came from an adult who was a healthcare worker with PCR-confirmed SARS-CoV-2 infection or an uninfected control (not recorded which). Each CDR3 is given with its conserved first and last residue. Rows may omit the clone size; those that give it use once, few, many or a size class.

J gene | clone size | V gene | CDR3 protein
TRBJ1-3 | many | TRBV7-9 | CASSLGETFSGNTIYF
TRBJ1-1 | . | TRBV20-1 | CSADRPNTEAFF
TRBJ1-1 | . | TRBV7-6 | CASSSEAPGTEAFF
TRBJ2-5 | . | TRBV28 | CASSFPGTGYQETQYF
TRBJ1-6 | few | TRBV3-1 | CASSQATSDSPLHF
TRBJ2-5 | many | TRBV28 | CASRTGSETQYF
TRBJ2-2 | . | TRBV7-8 | CASSLKLDYTGELFF
TRBJ1-2 | few | TRBV11-1 | CASSLASFIGYTF
TRBJ1-2 | . | TRBV10-3 | CAISDPPGYTF
TRBJ1-1 | many | TRBV7-2 | CASRYTRGTTEAFF
TRBJ2-7 | . | TRBV12-3/TRBV12-4 | CASSPLRGHEQYF
TRBJ1-1 | many | TRBV5-1 | CASRTGTANTEAFF
TRBJ2-3 | many | TRBV29-1 | CSSLADTALQYF
TRBJ2-7 | . | TRBV28 | CASSWTAYEQYF
TRBJ2-3 | . | TRBV19 | CASSPPRRGPSTDTQYF
TRBJ2-3 | many | TRBV9 | CASSVGGLSSDTQYF
TRBJ2-4 | many | TRBV10-3 | CAISEAGRENIQYF
TRBJ2-7 | . | TRBV12-3/TRBV12-4 | CASSFEGTGWDEQYF
TRBJ1-2 | . | TRBV10-3 | CAISESLRGLEYGYTF
TRBJ1-6 | many | TRBV6-2/TRBV6-3 | CASRGLTTSPLHF
TRBJ1-4 | . | TRBV3-1 | CASSSGQTLSATNEKLFF
TRBJ2-2 | . | TRBV7-7 | CASSTGTLRTGELFF
TRBJ2-7 | few | TRBV28 | CASSLPHSPYEQYF
TRBJ2-2 | many | TRBV10-1 | CASGERGTNTGELFF
TRBJ1-5 | many | TRBV20-1 | CSARDLAGGSNQPQHF
TRBJ1-3 | few | TRBV20-1 | CSASQGSGNTIYF
TRBJ1-2 | . | TRBV18 | CASSRYTGDYGYTF
TRBJ2-7 | few | TRBV9 | CASSVGGTLYEQYF
TRBJ1-1 | few | TRBV5-5 | CASSLVQEGDTEAFF
TRBJ2-7 | few | TRBV12-3/TRBV12-4 | CASSLLQEGTLYF
TRBJ2-5 | . | TRBV2 | CASRISRETQYF
TRBJ2-3 | few | TRBV4-1 | CASSQRKAGDTDTQYF
TRBJ1-6 | few | TRBV20-1 | CSAREGASNSPLHF
TRBJ1-5 | few | TRBV6-2/TRBV6-3 | CASSPRGGILRPQHF
TRBJ1-1 | many | TRBV12-5 | CASGLMGTEAFF
TRBJ2-5 | few | TRBV6-2/TRBV6-3 | CASSLVAGPGETQYF
TRBJ2-5 | . | TRBV19 | CARRDREETQYF
TRBJ1-3 | . | TRBV28 | CASSSRDTAGNTIYF
TRBJ2-2 | . | TRBV19 | CASSPPGGVTNTGELFF
TRBJ2-3 | many | TRBV5-1 | CASSLLAGVTDTQYF
TRBJ2-1 | . | TRBV7-2 | CASNKGTGQYEQFF
TRBJ2-3 | few | TRBV13 | CASSRLERSTDTQYF